This entry lists 24 T cell receptor beta chains sequenced from one sample in a study of neurological immune-mediated disorders. TCRdb reprocessed the 5' RACE reads with MiXCR, giving one entry per CDR3 protein. The sample includes roughly 14,000 distinct CDR3 sequences, 7% of them seen just once. Sample: CD8+ T cells from blood. The receptor source for this set is a woman in her forties in good health.

This clonotype was found many times. CDR3 residues: CSASSGTGTPYEQYF. The CDR3 DNA reads as TGCAGTGCTAGTTCCGGGACAGGGACACCCTACGAGCAGTACTTC. The genes are TRBV20-1 and TRBJ2-7; TRBD1 matches 9 bases. Germline V gene sequence: CDR1 DFQATT, CDR2 SNEGSKA (reference sequence). With 3 bases clipped from V and 2 bases from J, the junction kept 8 bases outside the gene matches. This CDR3 spans 15 amino acids.

In this sample, this clonotype turned up many times. The V call is TRBV9, the J call TRBJ1-1, with D possibly being TRBD1 (5 bases). CDR3 length: 13 residues. Germline loops: CDR1 SGDLS, CDR2 YYNGEE. V lost 2 bases and J 7 bases, leaving 12 bases between the germline ends. CDR3 sequence reads: CASSVGGYNEAFF. The CDR3 nucleotides read TGTGCCAGCAGCGTTGGGGGGTATAATGAAGCTTTCTTT.

This clonotype was seen repeatedly, ten times or more. The chain combines TRBV7-9 with TRBJ1-3; D ambiguous. The V end lost 9 bases, the J end lost 0 bases, and 12 bases lay between the germline ends. CDR1 is SEHNR and CDR2 is FQNEAQ in the germline V gene (reference sequence). The CDR3 loop spans 14 amino acids. CDR3 sequence (DNA): TGTGCCAGTTCCGGGGAGTACTCTGGAAACACCATATATTTT. Translation gives CASSGEYSGNTIYF.

This clonotype was seen a handful of times. V is TRBV27 and J is TRBJ1-2; D is perhaps TRBD1 (5 bases). V dropped 2 bases and J dropped 5 bases, with 12 bases sitting between them. Germline lookup yields CDR1 MNHEY and CDR2 SMNVEV (reference sequence). The CDR3 has 14 amino acids. CDR3 in amino acids: CASSLGDGGYGYTF. The CDR3 DNA reads TGTGCCAGCAGTTTAGGGGACGGAGGATATGGCTACACCTTC.

This clonotype was seen just once. The chain joins TRBV20-1 to TRBJ2-7; TRBD1 matches at 7 bases. Trimming removed 4 bases from V and 4 bases from J; junction bases left unmatched: 7. This CDR3 spans 13 amino acids. Germline CDR1 DFQATT, CDR2 SNEGSKA (reference sequence). CDR3 region: CSATWDSIYEQYF. The DNA for the CDR3 is TGCAGTGCTACCTGGGACAGCATATACGAGCAGTACTTC.

This clonotype has ten or more counts. A read error may explain this, as a much larger clone is one base away. The chain recombines TRBV12-3 or TRBV12-4 with TRBJ2-7; no reliable D call. This CDR3 has 11 amino acids. V was shortened by 6 bases and J by 3 bases, with 6 bases between the two germline ends. CDR3 region: CASSPNYEQYF. The CDR3 nucleotides are TGTGCCAGCAGCCCGAACTACGAGCAGTACTTC.

This clonotype was counted many times. This rearrangement joins TRBV2 to TRBJ1-6; possibly TRBD1 for D (6 bases). This CDR3 has 13 residues. Germline CDR1 and CDR2: SNHLY and FYNNEI. Trimming removed 11 bases from V and 0 bases from J, with 8 bases in between. CDR3 region: CALQGSYNSPLHF. The CDR3 coding sequence is TGTGCCCTACAGGGCTCCTATAATTCACCCCTCCACTTT.

This clonotype was counted ten times or more. V is TRBV2 and J is TRBJ1-1, with 8 nucleotides matching TRBD1. This CDR3 has 12 amino acids. In germline, CDR1 is SNHLY, CDR2 FYNNEI. The V and J ends lost 8 bases and 4 bases, in that order; junction bases with no gene match: 3. CDR3: CASEQGVTEAFF. The CDR3 DNA reads TGTGCCAGCGAACAGGGGGTCACTGAAGCTTTCTTT.

The rearrangement joins TRBV20-1 to TRBJ1-4; maybe TRBD1 (6 bases). The V gene's germline CDR1 is DFQATT and CDR2 SNEGSKA (reference sequence). The CDR3 totals 14 residues. This chain's CDR3 is CASQPGHFNEKLFF. CDR3 DNA sequence: TGCGCATCCCAGCCGGGACACTTCAATGAAAAACTGTTTTTT.

In this sample, this clonotype turned up many times. V is TRBV5-1 and J is TRBJ1-1; 7 nucleotides line up with TRBD1. Trimming removed 3 bases from V and 7 bases from J; junction bases left unmatched: 15. Germline CDR1 reads SGHRS; CDR2 reads YFSETQ. The CDR3 sequence is 16 residues long. The CDR3 region has the DNA TGCGCCAGCAGCTCCCCCGCAAACAGGGGATCGGGTGAAGCTTTCTTT. It translates to CASSSPANRGSGEAFF.

This clonotype has a count of ten or more. This chain joins TRBV5-1 and TRBJ2-1; D remains unclear. The CDR3 has 13 amino acids. The V gene's germline CDR1 is SGHRS and CDR2 YFSETQ. V was trimmed by 0 bases and J by 3 bases, leaving 4 bases between them. CDR3 region: CASSLVGYNEQFF. CDR3 coding DNA: TGCGCCAGCAGCTTGGTCGGCTACAATGAGCAGTTCTTC.

This clonotype was seen ten or more times. The chain is built from TRBV5-1 and TRBJ2-7, with D perhaps matching TRBD1 (6 bases). The CDR3 is 15 residues long. Germline V CDR1 and CDR2: SGHRS, YFSETQ. Deletions cut 0 bases from V and 0 bases from J, with 10 bases between. The CDR3 loop reads CASSLVGGYSYEQYF. CDR3 sequence (DNA): TGCGCCAGCAGCTTGGTTGGGGGCTACTCCTACGAGCAGTACTTC.

This clonotype was recorded many times. This chain links TRBV7-2 with TRBJ2-5, with D perhaps TRBD2 (6 bases). Germline CDR1 is SGHTA and CDR2 is FQGNSA. V lost 5 bases and J lost 3, with 16 bases in between. CDR3 size: 15 residues. The CDR3 coding sequence is TGTGCCAGCAGCCCCTGGGACTTAACCAAAGAGACCCAGTACTTC. Protein: CASSPWDLTKETQYF.

This clonotype was seen ten or more times. The chain couples TRBV2 to TRBJ2-1; 8 bases fit TRBD2. Germline V gene lookup returns CDR1 SNHLY and CDR2 FYNNEI. After removal of 10 bases from V and 0 bases from J, the junction contained 5 bases not matched to a gene. The CDR3 extends over 14 amino acids. The CDR3 loop is CAIAGGPSYNEQFF. Written as DNA, the CDR3 is TGTGCCATCGCGGGGGGCCCCTCCTACAATGAGCAGTTCTTC. Full variable domain (rest looked up from reference TRBV2 and TRBJ2-1): EPEVTQTPSHQVTQMGQEVILRCVPISNHLYFYWYRQILGQKVEFLVSFYNNEISEKSEIFDDQFSVERPDGSNFTLKIRSTKLEDSAMYFCAIAGGPSYNEQFFGPGTRLTVL.

This clonotype was recorded at least ten times. This chain joins TRBV29-1 and TRBJ1-1; D gene uncertain. The germline V gene encodes CDR1 SQVTM and CDR2 ANQGSEA. This CDR3 contains 13 residues. Trimming stripped 5 bases from V and 1 base from J, with 11 bases between. Written as DNA, the CDR3 is TGCAGCGTTTTCTGGACGGAGAACACTGAAGCTTTCTTT. This codes for CSVFWTENTEAFF.

At least ten counts were recorded for this clonotype. V is TRBV14 and J is TRBJ2-1, with 8 positions matching TRBD2. Germline lookup yields CDR1 SGHDN and CDR2 FVKESK. This CDR3 is built from 16 residues. Unmatched junction bases numbered 12, after V lost 3 bases and J lost 8 bases. DNA for the CDR3: TGTGCCAGCAGCCAGAGCGGGAGCCCCTTGATCGATGAGCAGTTCTTC. It yields the protein CASSQSGSPLIDEQFF.

The table lists this clonotype with many counts. The chain carries TRBV28 and TRBJ2-5, with 10 bases aligning to TRBD1. J was trimmed by 6 bases and V by 3 bases; bases with no gene match: 1. The CDR3 totals 13 residues. The germline V gene encodes CDR1 MDHEN and CDR2 SYDVKM. The CDR3 coding sequence is TGTGCCAGCAGTTTGGGACAGGGGAAGACCCAGTACTTC. This sequence encodes CASSLGQGKTQYF.

This clonotype was detected many times. The rearrangement uses TRBV14 and TRBJ2-5; D is undetermined. The germline V gene has CDR1 SGHDN and CDR2 FVKESK. V dropped 2 bases and J dropped 2 bases, with 6 bases sitting between them. This CDR3 is 13 amino acids long. The CDR3 is CASSQTPQETQYF. Written as DNA, the CDR3 is TGTGCCAGCAGCCAAACCCCTCAAGAGACCCAGTACTTC.

Ten or more counts support this clonotype. The chain combines TRBV5-1 with TRBJ2-2; no clear D. The V gene lost 2 bases and the J gene lost 2 bases, with 1 base spanning the gap. CDR3 size: 12 residues. Germline CDR1 reads SGHRS; CDR2 reads YFSETQ. CDR3 nucleotide sequence: TGCGCCAGCAGCTTTAACACCGGGGAGCTGTTTTTT. Translated: CASSFNTGELFF.

The chain carries TRBV6-5 and TRBJ1-1; a weak D match, TRBD1 (5 bases). The CDR3 is made up of 13 amino acids. V lost 3 bases to trimming and J lost 5 bases, with 10 bases between them. Germline V gene data show CDR1 as MNHEY and CDR2 as SVGAGI. CDR3 sequence: CASSYQAGTEAFF. DNA of the CDR3: TGTGCCAGCAGTTATCAGGCAGGGACTGAAGCTTTCTTT.

This clonotype was counted many times. The V gene is TRBV9, the J gene TRBJ1-6, with 7 positions matching TRBD1. The CDR3 extends over 17 amino acids. Germline CDR1 is SGDLS and CDR2 is YYNGEE. V was pared by 0 bases and J by 13 bases, with 16 bases of the junction left unmatched. The CDR3 DNA reads as TGTGCCAGCAGCGTAGGGCCCACGACAGGGAATCAGTCCCCCCTCCACTTT. It translates to CASSVGPTTGNQSPLHF.

There are many counts of this clonotype. The chain couples TRBV12-3 or TRBV12-4 to TRBJ1-2; D uncertain. The V and J ends lost 5 bases and 0 bases respectively, with 16 bases between them. The CDR3 has 16 residues. CDR3 loop: CASSPTREIPNYGYTF. Here the CDR3 DNA reads TGTGCCAGCAGTCCTACGCGGGAAATCCCTAACTATGGCTACACCTTC.

This clonotype ranks as medium-sized. The rearrangement uses TRBV6-1 and TRBJ2-7; 8 bases line up with TRBD1. CDR1 is MNHNS, CDR2 SASEGT, per germline. Trimming at V came to 4 bases and at J to 0 bases, leaving 5 bases not matched to a gene. The CDR3 covers 15 residues. The CDR3 DNA reads as TGTGCCAGCAGTGTGGCCGGGACAGGCTCCTACGAGCAGTACTTC. Amino acids: CASSVAGTGSYEQYF.

On this clonotype itself: Because it lacks the conserved phenylalanine or tryptophan at the end, this CDR3 is likely a read error. No DNA is shown, since the ends of the CDR3 on it are uncertain; the CDR3 is the one TCRdb lists. The rearrangement links TRBV5-1 to TRBJ1-2. CDR1 is SGHRS, CDR2 YFSETQ, per germline. The CDR3 has 8 residues if both end residues are counted. The CDR3: CASNGAGG.